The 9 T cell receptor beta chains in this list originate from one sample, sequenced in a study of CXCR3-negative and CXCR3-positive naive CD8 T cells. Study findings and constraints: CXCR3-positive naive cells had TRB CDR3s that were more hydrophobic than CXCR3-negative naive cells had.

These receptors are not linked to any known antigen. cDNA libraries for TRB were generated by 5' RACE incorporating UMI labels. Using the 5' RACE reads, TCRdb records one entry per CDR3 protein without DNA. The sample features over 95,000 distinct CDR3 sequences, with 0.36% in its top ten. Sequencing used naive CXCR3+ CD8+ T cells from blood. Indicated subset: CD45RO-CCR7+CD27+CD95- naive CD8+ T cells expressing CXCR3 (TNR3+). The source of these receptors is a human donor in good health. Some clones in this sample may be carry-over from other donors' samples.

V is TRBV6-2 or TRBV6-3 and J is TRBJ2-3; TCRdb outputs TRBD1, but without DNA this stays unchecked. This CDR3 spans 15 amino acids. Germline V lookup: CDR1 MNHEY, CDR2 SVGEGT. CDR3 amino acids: CASSYARDPTDTQYF.

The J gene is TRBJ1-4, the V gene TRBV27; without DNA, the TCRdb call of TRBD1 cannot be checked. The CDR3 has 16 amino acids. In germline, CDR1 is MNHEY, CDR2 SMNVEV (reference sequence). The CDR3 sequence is CASRLGQGAPGEKLFF.

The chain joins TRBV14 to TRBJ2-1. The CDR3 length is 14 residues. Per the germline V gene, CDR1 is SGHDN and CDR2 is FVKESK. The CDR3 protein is CASSERRSYNEQFF.

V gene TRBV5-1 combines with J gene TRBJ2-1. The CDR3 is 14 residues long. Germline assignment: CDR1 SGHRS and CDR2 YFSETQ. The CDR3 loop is CASSFAPEYNEQFF.

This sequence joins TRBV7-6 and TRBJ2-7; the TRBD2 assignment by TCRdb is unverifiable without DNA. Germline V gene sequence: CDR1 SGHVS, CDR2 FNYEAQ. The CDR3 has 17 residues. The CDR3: CASSLAEGPTFSYEQYF.

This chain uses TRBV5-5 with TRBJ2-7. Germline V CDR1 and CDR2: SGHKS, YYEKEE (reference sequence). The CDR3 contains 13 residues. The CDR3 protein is CASSLDISYEQYF. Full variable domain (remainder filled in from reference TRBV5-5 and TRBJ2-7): DAGVTQSPTHLIKTRGQQVTLRCSPISGHKSVSWYQQVLGQGPQFIFQYYEKEERGRGNFPDRFSARQFPNYSSELNVNALLLGDSALYLCASSLDISYEQYFGPGTRLTVT.

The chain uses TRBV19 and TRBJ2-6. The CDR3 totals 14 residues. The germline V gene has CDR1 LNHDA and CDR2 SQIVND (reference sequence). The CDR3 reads CASRVGPGANVLTF.

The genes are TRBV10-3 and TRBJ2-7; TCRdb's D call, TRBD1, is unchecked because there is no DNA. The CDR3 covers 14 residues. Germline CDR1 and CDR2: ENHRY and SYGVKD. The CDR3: CATGRPGQGYEQYF.

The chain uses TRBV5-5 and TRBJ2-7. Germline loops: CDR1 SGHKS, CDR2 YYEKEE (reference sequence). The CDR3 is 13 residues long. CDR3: CASSLADTYEQYF.